The clone carrying this T cell receptor beta chain was observed a few times. What it binds is not known. These data come from a study of identical twins. Study-wide findings and caveats: Models underestimated out-of-frame TCR alpha sharing in monozygotic twins.

Unique molecular identifiers were in the cDNA, with template-switch universal primer binding. TCRdb re-derived calls from the 5' RACE reads in MiXCR, one entry per CDR3 protein. In the table there are about 250,000 distinct CDR3 sequences, approximately 7.8% of which are singletons. This same sample was also part of a study on yellow fever vaccine responses in identical twins.

This sequence was found in a woman in her late teens or twenties in good health. The sample consisted of CD8+ T cells sorted from blood.

The CDR3 bases are TGCGCCAGCAGCCAAGATGATCACTCTGGAAACACCATATATTTT. Encoded protein: CASSQDDHSGNTIYF. V is TRBV4-1 and J is TRBJ1-3; D remains ambiguous. This CDR3 region has 15 residues. CDR1 and CDR2 (germline): MGHRA, YSYEKL. Trimming took 0 bases from V and 0 from J, leaving 6 bases between them.